The clone carrying this T cell receptor beta chain was picked up many times. Its antigen remains unknown. V was pared by 8 bases and J by 5 bases, with 12 bases between. The CDR3 length is 12 residues. The V gene's germline CDR1 is SNHLY and CDR2 FYNNEI. The entry originates in a study of T cells in Graves' hyperthyroidism and ophthalmopathy. Exclusion followed for patients with uncontrolled infection, other autoimmune disease, pregnancy or lactation. Diagnosing involved the use of clinical symptoms, serum thyroxine and TRAb, thyroid ultrasound and orbital computed tomography. Amplified TCR beta CDR3 regions derived from RNA transcripts. The TCR CDR3 first-round RT-PCR relied on the HTBI primer set. TCRdb processed the multiplex PCR reads anew with MiXCR; each CDR3 protein has one entry. The table has fewer than 200,000 distinct CDR3 sequences, about 9% seen once. Study-level results: Among clonotypes expanded in thyroid above 0.001, most were also found in blood. Model-based prediction identified ophthalmopathy a median approximately 6 months prior to its onset.

The origin of this receptor is a woman aged 18-29 years with Graves' hyperthyroidism that later progressed to Graves' ophthalmopathy. This sequence joins TRBV2 and TRBJ1-2, with unresolved D. Sequencing was performed on blood. This CDR3 reads CASETGRYGYTF. The CDR3 DNA reads TGTGCCAGCGAGACGGGAAGGTATGGCTACACCTTC.